These 15 T cell receptor beta chains originate from one sample sequenced in a study of OX40 agonist ivuxolimab in advanced cancers. TCRdb's copy holds only in-frame clones and misses some; the assay was immunoSEQ multiplex PCR. The sample shows roughly 56,000 clones, approximately 84% of them seen only once. The specimen comprised CD4+ or CD8+ T cells sorted from blood, sampled in a trial of the OX40 agonist ivuxolimab. These receptors all come from an adult with an advanced solid tumor such as melanoma, head and neck, liver or kidney cancer.

This clone was found a few times. The chain carries TRBV27 and TRBJ1-4; D is unclear. Germline V gives CDR1 MNHEY, CDR2 SMNVEV (reference sequence). The length of the CDR3 is 11 residues. Trimming removed 6 bases from V and 4 bases from J, with 3 bases in between. CDR3 nucleotides: TGTGCCAGCAGGGGTAATGAAAAACTGTTTTTT. Protein product: CASRGNEKLFF.

This chain links TRBV4-2 with TRBJ1-1; TRBD1 agrees at 11 bases. Germline V lookup: CDR1 LGHNA, CDR2 YNFKEQ. This CDR3 spans 16 amino acids. J was trimmed by 5 bases and V by 3 bases; bases with no gene match: 8. The CDR3 protein is CASSHYKGQGATEAFF. CDR3 nucleotides: TGTGCCAGCAGCCATTATAAAGGACAGGGGGCTACTGAAGCTTTCTTT.

The chain carries TRBV18 and TRBJ2-5; 8 nucleotides align to TRBD1. Germline V lookup: CDR1 KGHSH, CDR2 LQKENI. The CDR3 contains 17 residues. The V segment lost 0 bases and the J segment 3 bases; nucleotides outside the gene matches: 9. The DNA for the CDR3 is TGTGCCAGCTCACCACCTTCGGGACAGGACAAAGAAGAGACCCAGTACTTC. Translation: CASSPPSGQDKEETQYF.

The chain recombines TRBV19 with TRBJ2-5; D remains ambiguous. Germline lookup yields CDR1 LNHDA and CDR2 SQIVND (reference sequence). Trimming took off 5 bases at V and 5 bases at J, with 9 bases between the two ends. This CDR3 comprises 12 residues. The CDR3 reads CASSPLGETQYF. The CDR3 coding sequence is TGTGCCAGTAGTCCGCTTGGTGAGACCCAGTACTTC. The full variable domain, with the rest looked up from reference TRBV19 and TRBJ2-5, is DGGITQSPKYLFRKEGQNVTLSCEQNLNHDAMYWYRQDPGQGLRLIYYSQIVNDFQKGDIAEGYSVSREKKESFPLTVTSAQKNPTAFYLCASSPLGETQYFGPGTRLLVL.

In its sample, this clone was seen a few times. The chain carries TRBV2 and TRBJ2-1; D uncertain. Per germline, CDR1 SNHLY and CDR2 FYNNEI. Trimming stripped 4 bases from V and 5 bases from J, with 9 bases between. CDR3 length: 13 residues. The CDR3 spells CASSVSRNNEQFF. For the CDR3, the DNA is TGTGCCAGCAGTGTCTCAAGGAACAATGAGCAGTTCTTC.

V usage is TRBV6-5 and J usage is TRBJ2-1; D unclear. This CDR3 comprises 15 residues. The germline V and J ends were trimmed by 7 bases and 0 bases, with 13 bases remaining between them. Germline V gives CDR1 MNHEY, CDR2 SVGAGI. The CDR3 is CASNSQVSSYNEQFF. In DNA form, the CDR3 reads TGTGCCAGCAACAGCCAAGTTAGCTCCTACAATGAGCAGTTCTTC.

The chain is built from TRBV6-4 and TRBJ2-1; TRBD2 aligns across 9 bases. V gave up 3 bases and J gave up 0 bases; unmatched junction bases: 3. The germline V gene encodes CDR1 MRHNA and CDR2 SNTAGT. This CDR3 contains 16 residues. CDR3: CASSETSGFSYNEQFF. The CDR3 DNA follows: TGTGCCAGCAGTGAGACTAGCGGATTCTCCTACAATGAGCAGTTCTTC.

The gene calls are TRBV4-1 and TRBJ2-2, with 8 bases identical to TRBD2. CDR1 is MGHRA and CDR2 is YSYEKL in the germline V gene. The CDR3 has 16 amino acids. The V and J ends lost 0 bases and 6 bases, in that order; junction bases with no gene match: 6. The CDR3 nucleotides read TGCGCCAGCAGCCAAGAGGGACTAGTATCTGCCGGGGAGCTGTTTTTT. Translation: CASSQEGLVSAGELFF.

The V gene is TRBV27, the J gene TRBJ1-5; no clear D gene. Trimming took off 6 bases at V and 2 bases at J, with 17 bases between the two ends. Germline assignment: CDR1 MNHEY and CDR2 SMNVEV (reference sequence). This CDR3 is 16 amino acids long. The chain's CDR3 is CASSPFGVIGNQPQHF. In DNA, the CDR3 is TGTGCCAGCAGCCCCTTTGGGGTCATCGGCAATCAGCCCCAGCATTTT.

This chain joins TRBV19 and TRBJ2-2, with 8 bases that match TRBD1. CDR3 size: 16 residues. The J segment lost 3 bases and the V segment lost 1 base, leaving 4 bases of the junction unmatched. Germline assignment: CDR1 LNHDA and CDR2 SQIVND (reference sequence). For the CDR3, the DNA is TGTGCCAGTAGTATAGCGGCAGGGGGCTACACCGGGGAGCTGTTTTTT. Protein product: CASSIAAGGYTGELFF. Filled out from reference TRBV19 and TRBJ2-2, the complete variable domain reads DGGITQSPKYLFRKEGQNVTLSCEQNLNHDAMYWYRQDPGQGLRLIYYSQIVNDFQKGDIAEGYSVSREKKESFPLTVTSAQKNPTAFYLCASSIAAGGYTGELFFGEGSRLTVL.

This clone was seen a few times. This chain joins TRBV7-3 and TRBJ2-7; D remains unclear. Trimming pared 7 bases from V and 5 bases from J, leaving 15 bases between. The germline V gene has CDR1 SGHTA and CDR2 FQGTGA. The CDR3 covers 13 residues. The CDR3 coding sequence is TGTGCCAGCACCCCCCTTTCTGACCACGAGCAGTACTTC. Its protein is CASTPLSDHEQYF.

V gene TRBV19 combines with J gene TRBJ2-1; 12 bases are a match to TRBD2. The length of the CDR3 is 15 residues. The J segment lost 5 bases and the V segment lost 5 bases, leaving 4 bases of the junction unmatched. CDR1 is LNHDA, CDR2 SQIVND, per germline (reference sequence). The CDR3 nucleotides are TGTGCCAGTAGTCCTAGCGGGAGGGCCGACAATGAGCAGTTCTTC. Its translation is CASSPSGRADNEQFF. Supplemented by reference TRBV19 and TRBJ2-1, the full variable domain reads DGGITQSPKYLFRKEGQNVTLSCEQNLNHDAMYWYRQDPGQGLRLIYYSQIVNDFQKGDIAEGYSVSREKKESFPLTVTSAQKNPTAFYLCASSPSGRADNEQFFGPGTRLTVL.

The V call is TRBV14, the J call TRBJ1-1, with D hard to call. V shed 3 bases and J shed 1 base, with 12 bases lying between them. Germline CDR1 reads SGHDN; CDR2 reads FVKESK. The CDR3 consists of 15 residues. CDR3 sequence reads: CASSHRRGWNTEAFF. The DNA for the CDR3 is TGTGCCAGCAGCCACCGGAGAGGATGGAACACTGAAGCTTTCTTT.

This clone was detected a few times. This sequence joins TRBV7-9 and TRBJ2-2; the D gene is possibly TRBD2 (6 bases). The CDR3 is made up of 14 amino acids. The ends were cut back, 6 bases at V and 0 bases at J, with 8 bases in the middle. Germline loops: CDR1 SEHNR, CDR2 FQNEAQ (reference sequence). The CDR3 nucleotides read TGTGCCAGCAGGTGGAGGGCGAACACCGGGGAGCTGTTTTTT. This gives the protein CASRWRANTGELFF.

The J gene is TRBJ2-3, the V gene TRBV11-3, with D unclear. CDR3 length equals 14 residues. Germline V gives CDR1 SGHNT, CDR2 YENEEA. V gave up 3 bases and J gave up 7 bases, with 14 bases separating them. The CDR3 DNA reads as TGTGCCAGCAGCTTTTCCTTAGGTTCTTATACGCAGTATTTT. This encodes CASSFSLGSYTQYF.